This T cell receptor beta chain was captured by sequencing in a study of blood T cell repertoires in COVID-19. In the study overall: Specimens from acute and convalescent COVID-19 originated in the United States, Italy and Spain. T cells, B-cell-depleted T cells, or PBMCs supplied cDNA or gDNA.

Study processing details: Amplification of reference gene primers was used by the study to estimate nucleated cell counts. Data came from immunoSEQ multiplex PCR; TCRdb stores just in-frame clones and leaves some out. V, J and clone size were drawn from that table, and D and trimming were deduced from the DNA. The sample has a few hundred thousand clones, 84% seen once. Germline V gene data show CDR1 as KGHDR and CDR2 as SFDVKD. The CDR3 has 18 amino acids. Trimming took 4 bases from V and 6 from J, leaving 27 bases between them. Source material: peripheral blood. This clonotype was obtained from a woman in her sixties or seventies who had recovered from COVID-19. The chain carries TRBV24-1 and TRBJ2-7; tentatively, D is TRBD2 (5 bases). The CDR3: CATSDPRIRGFYSREQYF. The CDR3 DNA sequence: TGTGCCACCAGTGACCCCAGAATCCGGGGATTCTATAGCCGCGAGCAGTACTTC.